This T cell receptor beta chain was identified in a study of TIL therapy for anti-PD-1-resistant metastatic lung cancer. Study summary: Four tumors were EGFR-mutant and two were ALK-rearranged.

The immunoSEQ assay was v3. Sequencing depth was approximately 2 million read pairs for survey level, roughly 4.5-6 million for deep. This table comes from immunoSEQ multiplex PCR, and its TCRdb copy is limited to in-frame clones, with some not included. Of 35,000 to 55,000 clones listed, 70% to 85% are singletons. As for time point: pre-treatment sample, taken before nivolumab and TIL therapy. Patients were adults with stage 4 NSCLC. The sequence was collected from a man between 65 and 85 years old with non-small cell lung cancer. Specimen: blood, collected at baseline.

The CDR3 DNA reads TGTGCCAGCAGTACACAATCCGGGACAAGGGGCCAAGAGACCCAGTACTTC. It specifies CASSTQSGTRGQETQYF. The chain uses TRBV27 and TRBJ2-5; tentatively, D is TRBD1 (6 bases). This CDR3 is 17 amino acids long. The V end lost 5 bases, the J end lost 1 base, and 20 bases lay between the germline ends. The germline gives CDR1 MNHEY, CDR2 SMNVEV (reference sequence).